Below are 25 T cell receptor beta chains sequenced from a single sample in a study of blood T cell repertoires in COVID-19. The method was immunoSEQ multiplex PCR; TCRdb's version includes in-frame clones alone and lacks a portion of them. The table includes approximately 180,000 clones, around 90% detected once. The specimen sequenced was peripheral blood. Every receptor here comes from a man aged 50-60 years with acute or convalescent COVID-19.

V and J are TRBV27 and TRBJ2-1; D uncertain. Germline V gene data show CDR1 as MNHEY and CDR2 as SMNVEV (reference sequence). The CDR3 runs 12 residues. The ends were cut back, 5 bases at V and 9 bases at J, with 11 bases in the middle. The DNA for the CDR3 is TGTGCCAGCAGTCTTGCCTATGGTGAGCAGTTCTTC. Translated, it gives CASSLAYGEQFF.

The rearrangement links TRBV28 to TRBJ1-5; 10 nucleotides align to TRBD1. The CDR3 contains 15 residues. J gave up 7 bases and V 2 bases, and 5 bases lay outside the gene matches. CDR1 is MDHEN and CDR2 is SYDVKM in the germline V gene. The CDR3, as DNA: TGTGCCAGCAGTTTAGGGGGACAGGGGTGGCAGCCCCAGCATTTT. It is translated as CASSLGGQGWQPQHF.

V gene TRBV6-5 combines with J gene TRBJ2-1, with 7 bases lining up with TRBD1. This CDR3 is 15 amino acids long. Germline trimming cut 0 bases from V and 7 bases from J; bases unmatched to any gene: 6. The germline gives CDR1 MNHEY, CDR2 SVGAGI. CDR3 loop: CASSYSWDSRNEQFF. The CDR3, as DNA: TGTGCCAGCAGTTACTCGTGGGACAGCAGAAATGAGCAGTTCTTC.

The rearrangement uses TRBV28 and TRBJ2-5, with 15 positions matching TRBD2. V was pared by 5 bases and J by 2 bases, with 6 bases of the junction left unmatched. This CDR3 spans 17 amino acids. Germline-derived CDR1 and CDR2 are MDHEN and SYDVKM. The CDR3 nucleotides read TGTGCCAGCAGTCTAGGGACTAGCGGGGGGAGACAAGAGACCCAGTACTTC. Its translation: CASSLGTSGGRQETQYF.

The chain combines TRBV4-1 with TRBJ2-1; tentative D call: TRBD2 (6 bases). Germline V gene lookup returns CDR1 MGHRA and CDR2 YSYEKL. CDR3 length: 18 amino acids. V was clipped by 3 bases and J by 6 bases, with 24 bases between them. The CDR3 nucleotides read TGCGCCAGCAGCCACGGACGCTCGACTTCCGGGAGCATCAATGAGCAGTTCTTC. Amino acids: CASSHGRSTSGSINEQFF.

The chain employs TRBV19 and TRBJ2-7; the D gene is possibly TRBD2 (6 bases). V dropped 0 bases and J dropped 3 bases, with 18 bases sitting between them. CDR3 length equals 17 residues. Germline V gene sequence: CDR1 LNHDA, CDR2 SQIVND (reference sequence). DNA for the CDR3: TGTGCCAGTAGTATAGATTTCAGTTTGGGAGGTATCTACGAGCAGTACTTC. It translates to CASSIDFSLGGIYEQYF.

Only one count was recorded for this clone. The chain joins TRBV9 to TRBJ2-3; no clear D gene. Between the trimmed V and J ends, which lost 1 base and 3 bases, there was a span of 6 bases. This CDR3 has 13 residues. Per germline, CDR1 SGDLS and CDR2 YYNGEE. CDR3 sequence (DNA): TGTGCCAGCAGCGTATTAGCAACAGATACGCAGTATTTT. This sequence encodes CASSVLATDTQYF. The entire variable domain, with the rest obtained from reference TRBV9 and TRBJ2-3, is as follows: DSGVTQTPKHLITATGQRVTLRCSPRSGDLSVYWYQQSLDQGLQFLIQYYNGEERAKGNILERFSAQQFPDLHSELNLSSLELGDSALYFCASSVLATDTQYFGPGTRLTVL.

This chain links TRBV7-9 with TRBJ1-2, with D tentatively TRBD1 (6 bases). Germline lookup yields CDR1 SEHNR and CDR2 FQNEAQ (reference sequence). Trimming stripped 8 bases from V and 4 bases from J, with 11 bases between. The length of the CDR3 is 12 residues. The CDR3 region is CASSGQRYGYTF. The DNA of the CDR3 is TGTGCCAGCTCAGGACAGCGCTATGGCTACACCTTC.

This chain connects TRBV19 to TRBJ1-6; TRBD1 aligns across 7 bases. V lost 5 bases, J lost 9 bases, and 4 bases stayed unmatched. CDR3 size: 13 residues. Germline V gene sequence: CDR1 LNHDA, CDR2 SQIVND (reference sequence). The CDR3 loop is CASSRDSSSPLHF. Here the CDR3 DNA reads TGTGCCAGTAGTCGGGACAGTTCTTCACCCCTCCACTTT.

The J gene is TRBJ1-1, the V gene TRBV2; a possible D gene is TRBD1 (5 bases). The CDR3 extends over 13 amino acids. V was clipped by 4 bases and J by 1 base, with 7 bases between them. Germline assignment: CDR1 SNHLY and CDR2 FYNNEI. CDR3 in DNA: TGTGCCAGCAGTGGCGGGGCGAACACTGAAGCTTTCTTT. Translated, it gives CASSGGANTEAFF.

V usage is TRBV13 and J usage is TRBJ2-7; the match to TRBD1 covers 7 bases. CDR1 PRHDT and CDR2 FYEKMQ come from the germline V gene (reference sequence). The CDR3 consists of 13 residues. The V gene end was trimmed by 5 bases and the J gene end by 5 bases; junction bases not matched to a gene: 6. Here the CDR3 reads CASSLTGDHEQYF. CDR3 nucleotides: TGTGCCAGCAGCCTTACAGGGGACCACGAGCAGTACTTC.

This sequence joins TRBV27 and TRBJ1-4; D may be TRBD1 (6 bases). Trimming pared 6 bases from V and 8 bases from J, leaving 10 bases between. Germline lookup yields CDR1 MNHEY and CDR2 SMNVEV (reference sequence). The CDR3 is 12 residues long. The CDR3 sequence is CASRDSSEKLFF. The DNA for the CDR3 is TGTGCCAGCAGGGACAGTTCCGAAAAACTGTTTTTT.

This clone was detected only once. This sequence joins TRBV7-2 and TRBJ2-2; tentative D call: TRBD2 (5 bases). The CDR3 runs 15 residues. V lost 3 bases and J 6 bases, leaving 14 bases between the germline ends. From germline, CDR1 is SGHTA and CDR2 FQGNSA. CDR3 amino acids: CASSFLAAVSGELFF. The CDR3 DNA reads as TGTGCCAGCAGCTTTCTAGCCGCGGTGTCCGGGGAGCTGTTTTTT.

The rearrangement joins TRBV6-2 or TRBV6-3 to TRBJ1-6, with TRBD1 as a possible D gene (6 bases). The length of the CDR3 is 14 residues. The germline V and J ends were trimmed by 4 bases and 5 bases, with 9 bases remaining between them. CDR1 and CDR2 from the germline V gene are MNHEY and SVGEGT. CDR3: CASSSDRNNSPLHF. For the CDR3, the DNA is TGTGCCAGCAGTTCGGACAGAAATAATTCACCCCTCCACTTT.

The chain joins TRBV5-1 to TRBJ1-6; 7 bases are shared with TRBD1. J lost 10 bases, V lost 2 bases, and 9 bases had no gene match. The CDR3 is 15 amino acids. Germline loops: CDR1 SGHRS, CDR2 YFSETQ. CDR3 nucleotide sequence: TGCGCCAGCAGCTTTGATGGTCTCAGGGGGTCACCCCTCCACTTT. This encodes CASSFDGLRGSPLHF.

CDR3 protein: CASSLSGTGVTKNIQYF. The CDR3 coding sequence is TGTGCCAGCAGTTTATCCGGTACGGGAGTGACCAAAAACATTCAGTACTTC. The genes are TRBV27 and TRBJ2-4; D is possibly TRBD2 (6 bases). Germline CDR1 is MNHEY and CDR2 is SMNVEV (reference sequence). CDR3 size: 17 residues. V was shortened by 0 bases and J by 2 bases, with 14 bases between the two germline ends.

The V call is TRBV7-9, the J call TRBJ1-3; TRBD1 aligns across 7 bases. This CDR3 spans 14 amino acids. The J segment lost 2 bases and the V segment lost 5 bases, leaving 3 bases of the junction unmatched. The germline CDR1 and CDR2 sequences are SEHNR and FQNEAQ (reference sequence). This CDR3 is CASSGTGAGNTIYF. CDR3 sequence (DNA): TGTGCCAGCAGCGGCACAGGGGCTGGAAACACCATATATTTT.

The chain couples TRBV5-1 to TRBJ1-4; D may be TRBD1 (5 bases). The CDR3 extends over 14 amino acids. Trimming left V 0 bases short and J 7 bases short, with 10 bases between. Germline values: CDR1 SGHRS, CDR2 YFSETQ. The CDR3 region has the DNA TGCGCCAGCAGCTTGGAGGGGCATGGTGAAAAACTGTTTTTT. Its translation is CASSLEGHGEKLFF.

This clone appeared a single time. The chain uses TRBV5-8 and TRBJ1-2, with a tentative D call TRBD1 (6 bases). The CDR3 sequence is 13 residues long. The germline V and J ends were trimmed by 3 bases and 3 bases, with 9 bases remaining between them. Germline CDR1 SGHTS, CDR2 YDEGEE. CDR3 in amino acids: CASSYREHYGYTF. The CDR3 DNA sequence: TGTGCCAGCAGCTACAGGGAACACTATGGCTACACCTTC.

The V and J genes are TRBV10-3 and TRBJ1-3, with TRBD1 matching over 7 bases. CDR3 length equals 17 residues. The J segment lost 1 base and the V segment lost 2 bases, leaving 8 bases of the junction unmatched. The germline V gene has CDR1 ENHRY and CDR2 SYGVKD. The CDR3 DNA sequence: TGTGCCATCAGTGAGACGAGAACAGGGGTTTCTGGAAACACCATATATTTT. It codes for CAISETRTGVSGNTIYF.

As DNA, the CDR3 is TGTGCCAGCAGGCGCGGGTGGGGTCAGCCCCAGCATTTT. Translation: CASRRGWGQPQHF. The rearrangement uses TRBV28 and TRBJ1-5, with D unresolved. V lost 6 bases and J lost 6, with 12 bases in between. This CDR3 comprises 13 residues. Germline CDR1 and CDR2: MDHEN and SYDVKM.

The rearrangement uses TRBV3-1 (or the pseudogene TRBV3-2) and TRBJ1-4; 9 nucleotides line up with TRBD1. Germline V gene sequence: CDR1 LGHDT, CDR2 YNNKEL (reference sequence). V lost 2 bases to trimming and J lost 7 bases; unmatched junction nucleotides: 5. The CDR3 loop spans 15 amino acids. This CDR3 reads CASSQRDRVAEKLFF. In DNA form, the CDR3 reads TGTGCCAGCAGCCAACGGGACAGGGTGGCTGAAAAACTGTTTTTT.

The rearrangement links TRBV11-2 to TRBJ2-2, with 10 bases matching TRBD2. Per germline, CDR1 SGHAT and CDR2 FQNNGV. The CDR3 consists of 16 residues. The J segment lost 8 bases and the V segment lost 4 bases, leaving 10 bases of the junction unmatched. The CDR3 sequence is CASSSPSGGPLGELFF. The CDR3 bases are TGTGCCAGCAGCTCTCCTAGCGGGGGCCCTTTAGGGGAGCTGTTTTTT.

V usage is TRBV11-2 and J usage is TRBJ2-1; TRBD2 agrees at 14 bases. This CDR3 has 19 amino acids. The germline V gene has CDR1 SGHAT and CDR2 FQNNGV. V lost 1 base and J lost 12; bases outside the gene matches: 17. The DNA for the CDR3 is TGTGCCAGCAGCTTAGTTCGCCAAACCGGGACTAGCGGGAGTAGAGGGCAGTTCTTC. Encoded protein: CASSLVRQTGTSGSRGQFF. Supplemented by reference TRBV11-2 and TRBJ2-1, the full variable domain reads EAGVAQSPRYKIIEKRQSVAFWCNPISGHATLYWYQQILGQGPKLLIQFQNNGVVDDSQLPKDRFSAERLKGVDSTLKIQPAKLEDSAVYLCASSLVRQTGTSGSRGQFFGPGTRLTVL.

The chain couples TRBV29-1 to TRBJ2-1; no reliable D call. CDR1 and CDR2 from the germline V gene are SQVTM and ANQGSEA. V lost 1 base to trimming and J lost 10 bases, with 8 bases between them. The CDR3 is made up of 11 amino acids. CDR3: CSVEAIREQFF. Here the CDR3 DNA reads TGCAGCGTTGAAGCCATTCGGGAGCAGTTCTTC.